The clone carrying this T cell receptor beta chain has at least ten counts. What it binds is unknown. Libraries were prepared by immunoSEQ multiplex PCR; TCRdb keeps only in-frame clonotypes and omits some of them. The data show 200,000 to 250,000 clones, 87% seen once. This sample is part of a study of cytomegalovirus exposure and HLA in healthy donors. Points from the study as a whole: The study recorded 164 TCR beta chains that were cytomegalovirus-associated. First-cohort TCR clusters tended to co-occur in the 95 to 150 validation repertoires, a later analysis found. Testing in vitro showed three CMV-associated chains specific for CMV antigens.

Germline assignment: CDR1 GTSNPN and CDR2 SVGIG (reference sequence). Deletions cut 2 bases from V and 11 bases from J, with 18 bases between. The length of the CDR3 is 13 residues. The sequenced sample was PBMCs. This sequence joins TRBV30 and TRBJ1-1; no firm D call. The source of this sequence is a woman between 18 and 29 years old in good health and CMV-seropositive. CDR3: CAWSPSSGLKAFF. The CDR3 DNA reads TGTGCCTGGAGTCCTTCCAGCGGGTTGAAGGCTTTCTTT.